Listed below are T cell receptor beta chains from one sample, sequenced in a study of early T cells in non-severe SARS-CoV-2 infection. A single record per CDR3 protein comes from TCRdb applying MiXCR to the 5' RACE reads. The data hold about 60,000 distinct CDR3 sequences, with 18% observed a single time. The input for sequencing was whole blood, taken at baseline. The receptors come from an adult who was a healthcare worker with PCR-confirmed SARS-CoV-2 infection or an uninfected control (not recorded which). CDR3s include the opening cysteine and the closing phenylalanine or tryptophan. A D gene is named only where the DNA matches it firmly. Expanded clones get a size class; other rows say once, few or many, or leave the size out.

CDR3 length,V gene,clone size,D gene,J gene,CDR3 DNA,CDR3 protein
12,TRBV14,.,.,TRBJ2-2,TGTGCCAGCAGCCTCAGAGTCGGGGAGCTGTTTTTT,CASSLRVGELFF
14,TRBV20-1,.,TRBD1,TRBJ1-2,TGCAGTGCTTCCCCCAGGACAGGGGACTATGGCTACACCTTC,CSASPRTGDYGYTF
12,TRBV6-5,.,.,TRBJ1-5,TGTGCCAGCGGCCGATACGGTCAGCCCCAGCATTTT,CASGRYGQPQHF
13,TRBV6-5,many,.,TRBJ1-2,TGTGCCAGCAGCCGGGACGGAGCGGACGGCTACACCTTC,CASSRDGADGYTF
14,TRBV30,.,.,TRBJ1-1,TGTGCCTGGAGTGTTAACAGTGTAAACACTGAAGCTTTCTTT,CAWSVNSVNTEAFF
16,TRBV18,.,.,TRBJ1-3,TGTGCCAGCTCACCATTTACAGGCAACTCTGGAAACACCATATATTTT,CASSPFTGNSGNTIYF
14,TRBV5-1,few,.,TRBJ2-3,TGCGCCAGCAGCTTGTATACAGGAGATGATACGCAGTATTTT,CASSLYTGDDTQYF
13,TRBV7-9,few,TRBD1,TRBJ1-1,TGTGCCAGCAGCTTAGGAGGGGGCAGGGGCGCTTTCTTT,CASSLGGGRGAFF
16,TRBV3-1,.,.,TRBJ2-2,TGTGCCAGCAGCCAAGATTGGGGGGGCGACACCGGGGAGCTGTTTTTT,CASSQDWGGDTGELFF
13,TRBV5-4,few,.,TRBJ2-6,TGTGCCAGCAGCCGAGACAGTGTGGAAGTCCTGACTTTC,CASSRDSVEVLTF
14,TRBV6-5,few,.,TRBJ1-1,TGTGCCAGCAAACCGGATGGCGGGAACACTGAAGCTTTCTTT,CASKPDGGNTEAFF
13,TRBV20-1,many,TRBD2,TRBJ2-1,TGCAGTGCTAGGGGACTAGCGGGGAATGAGCAGTTCTTC,CSARGLAGNEQFF
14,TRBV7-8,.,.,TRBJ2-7,TGTGCCAGCAGCTTCCGGGACACCTCCTACGAGCAGTACTTC,CASSFRDTSYEQYF
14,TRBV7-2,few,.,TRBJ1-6,TGTGCCAGCAGCTTAGGGGATTATAATTCACCCCTCCACTTT,CASSLGDYNSPLHF
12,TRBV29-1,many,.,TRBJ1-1,TGCAGCTTTCTCCTGGGGAACACTGAAGCTTTCTTT,CSFLLGNTEAFF
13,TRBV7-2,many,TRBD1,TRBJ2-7,TGTGCCAGCAGTTGGGACAGAGCCTACGAGCAGTACTTC,CASSWDRAYEQYF
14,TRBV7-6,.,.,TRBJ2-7,TGTGCCAGCAGCTTAGAGTACAGCAGCTACGAGCAGTACTTC,CASSLEYSSYEQYF
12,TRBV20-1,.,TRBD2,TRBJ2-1,TGCAGTGCCGGGCTAGCGGACAATGAGCAGTTCTTC,CSAGLADNEQFF
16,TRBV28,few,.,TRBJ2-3,TGTGCCAGCAGTTTTTTAGGGTTTGGGCAGACTAGAAGGAAGTATTTT,CASSFLGFGQTRRKYF
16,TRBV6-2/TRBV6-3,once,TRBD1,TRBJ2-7,TGTGCCAGCAGTTACCGTCCCGACAGGGGAGGATACGAGCAGTACTTC,CASSYRPDRGGYEQYF
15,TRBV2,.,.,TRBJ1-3,TGTCCCAGCAGTGAAGCGCAGGCAGATGGAAACACCATATATTTT,CPSSEAQADGNTIYF
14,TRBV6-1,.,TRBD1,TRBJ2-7,TGTGCCAGCAGCGAACCGGGACAGGGCTACGAGCAGTACTTC,CASSEPGQGYEQYF